Presented here are 29 T cell receptor beta chains from one specimen sequenced in a study of graft-versus-host responses after intestinal transplantation. Here immunoSEQ multiplex PCR was the method, and the copy in TCRdb shows in-frame clones only, minus some. The sample includes tens of thousands of clones, about 89% of them seen just once. Their target antigens are unknown. The material was unstimulated CD4+ T cells sorted from spleen or lymph node cells, obtained before intestinal transplant. Receptors were obtained from a human donor who received an intestinal transplant.

This clone was counted only a few times. V is TRBV11-2 and J is TRBJ2-3, with 15 positions matching TRBD2. Germline V gene data show CDR1 as SGHAT and CDR2 as FQNNGV. The CDR3 is 16 amino acids. Losses at the gene ends were 4 bases for V and 6 bases for J; bases not matched to a gene: 5. CDR3 nucleotide sequence: TGTGCCAGCAGCTCGGGACTAGCGGGGGGATTGGATACGCAGTATTTT. Translation gives CASSSGLAGGLDTQYF.

The CDR3 sequence: CASSRLAVERNEQFF. CDR3 bases: TGTGCCAGCAGCAGACTAGCGGTAGAACGGAATGAGCAGTTCTTC. The chain uses TRBV9 and TRBJ2-1; 9 bases fit TRBD2. Germline CDR1 SGDLS, CDR2 YYNGEE. Trimming took 4 bases from V and 7 from J; bases not matched to a gene: 9. The CDR3 runs 15 residues.

CDR3 nucleotide sequence: TGTGCCAGCAGCGACTTCGGCTCAGGGGGCTTTGGAAACACCATATATTTT. It yields the protein CASSDFGSGGFGNTIYF. The genes are TRBV9 and TRBJ1-3; 8 positions agree with TRBD1. The CDR3 length is 17 residues. V shed 3 bases and J 3 bases; nucleotides not matched to a gene: 11. Germline CDR1 reads SGDLS; CDR2 reads YYNGEE.

This chain joins TRBV5-1 and TRBJ2-2; D ambiguous. Germline CDR1 SGHRS, CDR2 YFSETQ. The V end lost 3 bases, the J end lost 4 bases, and 7 bases lay between the germline ends. CDR3 length: 13 residues. CDR3 nucleotide sequence: TGCGCCAGCAGCTCACACACCACCGGGGAGCTGTTTTTT. Protein sequence: CASSSHTTGELFF.

The chain employs TRBV18 and TRBJ2-1, with D perhaps TRBD2 (5 bases). The CDR3 totals 12 residues. V lost 6 bases and J 4 bases, leaving 7 bases between the germline ends. Germline V gene sequence: CDR1 KGHSH, CDR2 LQKENI. CDR3 residues: CASSGEYNEQFF. The CDR3, as DNA: TGTGCCAGCTCCGGGGAATACAATGAGCAGTTCTTC.

The chain combines TRBV6-5 with TRBJ2-5; the D gene is possibly TRBD2 (7 bases). The CDR3 is made up of 16 amino acids. Germline CDR1 and CDR2: MNHEY and SVGAGI. Trimming took 4 bases from V and 5 from J, leaving 20 bases between them. CDR3 bases: TGTGCCAGCAGTTTCTCCGTTCGGGGGGCTGGGGAGACCCAGTACTTC. Protein sequence: CASSFSVRGAGETQYF.

This clone has only one observation. As DNA, the CDR3 is TGCGCCAGCAGCCTGTCCCGGGACAGGGGGGATACGCAGTATTTT. This translates into CASSLSRDRGDTQYF. J is TRBJ2-3 and V is TRBV5-1; TRBD1 aligns across 11 bases. CDR3 length equals 15 residues. CDR1 SGHRS and CDR2 YFSETQ come from the germline V gene. Trimming removed 4 bases from V and 6 bases from J; junction bases left unmatched: 7. The whole variable domain, remainder taken from reference TRBV5-1 and TRBJ2-3, is KAGVTQTPRYLIKTRGQQVTLSCSPISGHRSVSWYQQTPGQGLQFLFEYFSETQRNKGNFPGRFSGRQFSNSRSEMNVSTLELGDSALYLCASSLSRDRGDTQYFGPGTRLTVL.

V is TRBV5-1 and J is TRBJ1-1; 9 bases are shared with TRBD1. This CDR3 has 13 amino acids. V was pared by 2 bases and J by 6 bases, with 2 bases of the junction left unmatched. The germline V gene has CDR1 SGHRS and CDR2 YFSETQ. The CDR3, as DNA: TGCGCCAGCAGCTTCGGGACAGGGTCTGAAGCTTTCTTT. Translating it yields CASSFGTGSEAFF.

Turning to this clone: The junction and the germline gene differ at one end; a read error may be behind it. V is TRBV28 and J is TRBJ2-3, with 11 bases matching TRBD1. This CDR3 is 15 amino acids long. Germline values: CDR1 MDHEN, CDR2 SYDVKM. The CDR3 nucleotides read TGTGCCAGCAGTCCTAGGACAGGGGGCACGGATACGCAGTATTTT. It encodes CASSPRTGGTDTQYF.

The chain links TRBV2 to TRBJ2-7, with D maybe TRBD1 (6 bases). This CDR3 contains 14 residues. Germline-derived CDR1 and CDR2 are SNHLY and FYNNEI. V was pared by 4 bases and J by 1 base, with 11 bases between. The CDR3 DNA reads TGTGCCAGCAGTGTAGACAGGACGTCCTACGAGCAGTACTTC. It is translated as CASSVDRTSYEQYF.

The rearrangement uses TRBV28 and TRBJ2-7; D may be TRBD1 (5 bases). Between the trimmed V and J ends, which lost 3 bases and 3 bases, there was a span of 9 bases. The germline V gene has CDR1 MDHEN and CDR2 SYDVKM. The CDR3 covers 13 residues. CDR3 loop: CASSFGHNYEQYF. In nucleotides, the CDR3 is TGTGCCAGCAGTTTCGGACATAACTACGAGCAGTACTTC.

The gene calls are TRBV4-1 and TRBJ1-5; TRBD1 aligns across 7 bases. From germline, CDR1 is MGHRA and CDR2 YSYEKL. V lost 4 bases and J lost 3; bases outside the gene matches: 3. The CDR3 spans 14 residues. In DNA form, the CDR3 reads TGCGCCAGCAGCCGGGGGACAGACAATCAGCCCCAGCATTTT. It is translated as CASSRGTDNQPQHF.

The gene calls are TRBV19 and TRBJ1-5; D may be TRBD1 (5 bases). V gave up 0 bases and J gave up 4 bases, with 13 bases separating them. Germline V gene sequence: CDR1 LNHDA, CDR2 SQIVND (reference sequence). The CDR3 has 16 amino acids. CDR3 in DNA: TGTGCCAGTAGTATAGAAATCTGGGGGGTTAATCAGCCCCAGCATTTT. Translated, it gives CASSIEIWGVNQPQHF.

The chain carries TRBV6-5 and TRBJ2-3; D perhaps matches TRBD2 (6 bases). Between the trimmed V and J ends, which lost 5 bases and 2 bases, there was a span of 14 bases. The CDR3 runs to 15 residues. Per germline, CDR1 MNHEY and CDR2 SVGAGI. DNA of the CDR3: TGTGCCAGCAGTCCCGACCGGGACTTCACAGATACGCAGTATTTT. Translating gives CASSPDRDFTDTQYF.

This chain joins TRBV7-2 and TRBJ2-7; 8 bases fit TRBD1. The CDR3 has 13 residues. The germline V gene has CDR1 SGHTA and CDR2 FQGNSA. Trimming at V came to 4 bases and at J to 6 bases, leaving 5 bases not matched to a gene. CDR3 region: CASSSQGAGEQYF. Here the CDR3 DNA reads TGTGCCAGCAGCTCTCAGGGGGCTGGCGAGCAGTACTTC.

This clone appeared once. The chain employs TRBV7-9 and TRBJ2-6; D not resolved. Trimming removed 0 bases from V and 0 bases from J, with 6 bases in between. The CDR3 is 16 amino acids. Germline V gene sequence: CDR1 SEHNR, CDR2 FQNEAQ (reference sequence). The CDR3 here is CASSLAQNSGANVLTF. DNA for the CDR3: TGTGCCAGCAGCTTAGCGCAGAACTCTGGGGCCAACGTCCTGACTTTC.

This chain links TRBV29-1 with TRBJ2-3, with D tentatively TRBD1 (6 bases). The V end lost 4 bases, the J end lost 1 base, and 9 bases lay between the germline ends. Germline V lookup: CDR1 SQVTM, CDR2 ANQGSEA. The CDR3 totals 13 residues. DNA for the CDR3: TGCAGCGTTGGAAACAGGGGCACAGATACGCAGTATTTT. Translated, it gives CSVGNRGTDTQYF.

This chain connects TRBV6-1 to TRBJ1-1; D remains ambiguous. V lost 5 bases and J 5 bases, leaving 15 bases between the germline ends. Germline-derived CDR1 and CDR2 are MNHNS and SASEGT. The CDR3 is made up of 14 amino acids. For the CDR3, the DNA is TGTGCCAGCAGTTGGCCTTCGGGTTGGACTGAAGCTTTCTTT. It specifies CASSWPSGWTEAFF.

The chain combines TRBV19 with TRBJ2-4; 10 nucleotides match TRBD2. Trimming took 3 bases from V and 7 from J; bases not matched to a gene: 6. Germline CDR1 LNHDA, CDR2 SQIVND (reference sequence). The CDR3 loop spans 15 amino acids. The CDR3 DNA follows: TGTGCCAGTAGTATTACGGGACTAGCGATTAACATTCAGTACTTC. The encoded protein is CASSITGLAINIQYF.

The chain employs TRBV28 and TRBJ2-1; TRBD2 matches at 8 bases. Germline-derived CDR1 and CDR2 are MDHEN and SYDVKM. J gave up 9 bases and V 5 bases, and 15 bases lay outside the gene matches. The CDR3 runs 16 residues. The CDR3, as DNA: TGTGCCAGCAGTCTCAATCCCGGGACTAGTATCGGTGAGCAGTTCTTC. Translating it yields CASSLNPGTSIGEQFF. Looking up the rest from reference TRBV28 and TRBJ2-1 gives the full variable domain: DVKVTQSSRYLVKRTGEKVFLECVQDMDHENMFWYRQDPGLGLRLIYFSYDVKMKEKGDIPEGYSVSREKKERFSLILESASTNQTSMYLCASSLNPGTSIGEQFFGPGTRLTVL.

This chain joins TRBV19 and TRBJ1-6; possible D gene TRBD1, 5 bases. The CDR3 consists of 19 residues. Germline CDR1 and CDR2: LNHDA and SQIVND (reference sequence). Trimming left V 0 bases short and J 1 base short, with 16 bases between. CDR3 residues: CASSIDREKGRSYNSPLHF. The CDR3 nucleotides are TGTGCCAGTAGTATAGACAGGGAAAAAGGACGATCCTATAATTCACCCCTCCACTTT.

The CDR3 DNA is TGCGCCAGCAGGGGGGGGATGGGGGAAGCGGGGAACACTGAAGCTTTCTTT. This encodes CASRGGMGEAGNTEAFF. The chain has TRBV4-1 and TRBJ1-1, with D perhaps matching TRBD1 (5 bases). CDR1 is MGHRA and CDR2 is YSYEKL in the germline V gene. Trimming cost V 6 bases and J 1 base, with 21 bases left between them. CDR3 size: 17 residues.

The rearrangement joins TRBV6-1 to TRBJ1-1; no clear D gene. Germline V lookup: CDR1 MNHNS, CDR2 SASEGT. The CDR3 is 13 residues long. The ends were cut back, 3 bases at V and 7 bases at J, with 12 bases in the middle. Written as DNA, the CDR3 is TGTGCCAGCAGTGACAATGGCGGGAGTGAAGCTTTCTTT. It specifies CASSDNGGSEAFF.

This clone has just one count. The rearrangement uses TRBV27 and TRBJ2-3; 8 bases are a match to TRBD2. CDR1 and CDR2 from the germline V gene are MNHEY and SMNVEV (reference sequence). V shed 6 bases and J 2 bases; nucleotides not matched to a gene: 13. There are 17 residues in the CDR3. The DNA for the CDR3 is TGTGCCAGCAGATCACTGCTCGGGAGGGCCCTCACAGATACGCAGTATTTT. Residues: CASRSLLGRALTDTQYF.

The rearrangement uses TRBV14 and TRBJ2-5; 10 bases fit TRBD1. The germline V gene encodes CDR1 SGHDN and CDR2 FVKESK. Germline trimming cut 4 bases from V and 4 bases from J; bases unmatched to any gene: 3. CDR3 size: 14 residues. The chain's CDR3 is CASSPRTGGETQYF. As DNA, the CDR3 is TGTGCCAGCAGCCCCCGGACAGGGGGAGAGACCCAGTACTTC.

The chain employs TRBV5-1 and TRBJ2-5; TRBD2 might be the D (6 bases). Looked up from germline, CDR1 is SGHRS and CDR2 is YFSETQ. The germline V and J ends were trimmed by 2 bases and 3 bases, with 11 bases remaining between them. The CDR3 runs 14 residues. This CDR3 reads CASSLGGGKETQYF. In DNA form, the CDR3 reads TGCGCCAGCAGCTTAGGCGGAGGGAAAGAGACCCAGTACTTC.

The table lists this clone with a count of one. The chain uses TRBV7-9 and TRBJ2-1; possibly TRBD1 for D (5 bases). Per germline, CDR1 SEHNR and CDR2 FQNEAQ (reference sequence). The CDR3 has 12 residues. Trimming cost V 2 bases and J 8 bases, with 7 bases left between them. CDR3 bases: TGTGCCAGCAGCTTATCCAGGGATGAGCAGTTCTTC. Translated, it gives CASSLSRDEQFF. The variable domain in full, completed from reference TRBV7-9 and TRBJ2-1, reads DTGVSQNPRHKITKRGQNVTFRCDPISEHNRLYWYRQTLGQGPEFLTYFQNEAQLEKSRLLSDRFSAERPKGSFSTLEIQRTEQGDSAMYLCASSLSRDEQFFGPGTRLTVL.

The chain has TRBV7-3 and TRBJ2-7; maybe TRBD2 (7 bases). V was trimmed by 5 bases and J by 7 bases, leaving 18 bases between them. The length of the CDR3 is 14 residues. Germline CDR1 and CDR2: SGHTA and FQGTGA. This chain's CDR3 is CASSAGGHLLEQYF. The CDR3 coding sequence is TGTGCCAGCAGCGCCGGGGGGCATCTTTTGGAGCAGTACTTC.

V gene TRBV19 combines with J gene TRBJ2-1, with TRBD2 as a possible D gene (5 bases). Germline CDR1 reads LNHDA; CDR2 reads SQIVND (reference sequence). The CDR3 is 15 amino acids. V dropped 3 bases and J dropped 6 bases, with 15 bases sitting between them. The CDR3 DNA is TGTGCCAGTAGTATCAGTGAGGGCCCTCGCAATGAGCAGTTCTTC. Amino acids: CASSISEGPRNEQFF.